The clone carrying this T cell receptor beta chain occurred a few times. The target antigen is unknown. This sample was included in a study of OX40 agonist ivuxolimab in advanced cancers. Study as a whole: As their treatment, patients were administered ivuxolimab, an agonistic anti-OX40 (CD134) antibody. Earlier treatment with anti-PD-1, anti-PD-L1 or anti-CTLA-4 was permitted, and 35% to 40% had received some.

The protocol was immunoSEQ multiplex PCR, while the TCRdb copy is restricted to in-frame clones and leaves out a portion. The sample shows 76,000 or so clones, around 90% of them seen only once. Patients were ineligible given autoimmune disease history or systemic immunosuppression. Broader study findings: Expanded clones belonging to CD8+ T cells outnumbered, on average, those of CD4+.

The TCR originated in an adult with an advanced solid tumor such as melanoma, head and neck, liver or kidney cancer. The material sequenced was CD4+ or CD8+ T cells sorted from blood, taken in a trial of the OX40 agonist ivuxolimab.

CDR3: CASSIRVYEQYF. The DNA of the CDR3 is TGTGCCAGCAGCATCAGGGTCTACGAGCAGTACTTC. The rearrangement joins TRBV28 to TRBJ2-7; tentative D call: TRBD1 (5 bases). The V and J ends lost 6 bases and 3 bases respectively, with 9 bases between them. The CDR3 has 12 amino acids. Germline CDR1 reads MDHEN; CDR2 reads SYDVKM.